Shown below are 6 T cell receptor beta chains from a single sample sequenced in a study of blood T cell repertoires in COVID-19. Here immunoSEQ multiplex PCR was the method, and the copy in TCRdb shows in-frame clones only, minus some. The sample carries roughly 330,000 clones, roughly 90% recorded once. The sequenced material came from peripheral blood. The receptors here all came from a woman in her 50s with active or convalescent COVID-19.

This sequence joins TRBV29-1 and TRBJ2-5, with TRBD1 as a possible D gene (6 bases). The germline CDR1 and CDR2 sequences are SQVTM and ANQGSEA. The CDR3 has 14 residues. With 6 bases removed from V and 4 bases from J, the gap between germline ends came to 18 bases. This CDR3 reads CSVVVALGGETQYF. CDR3 sequence (DNA): TGCAGCGTCGTTGTGGCCTTAGGGGGAGAGACCCAGTACTTC.

The chain carries TRBV10-3 and TRBJ1-1, with TRBD1 matching 8 bases. After removal of 6 bases from V and 11 bases from J, the junction contained 8 bases not matched to a gene. Germline lookup yields CDR1 ENHRY and CDR2 SYGVKD. This CDR3 region has 12 residues. CDR3 in DNA: TGTGCCATCAGGGACAGGGATCTTAAGGCTTTCTTT. Protein sequence: CAIRDRDLKAFF.

The chain recombines TRBV6-5 with TRBJ1-6, with 11 bases identical to TRBD1. The germline V gene encodes CDR1 MNHEY and CDR2 SVGAGI. V shed 1 base and J 13 bases; nucleotides not matched to a gene: 9. The CDR3 runs 16 residues. This CDR3 reads CASSYWTGGRLSPLHF. CDR3 sequence (DNA): TGTGCCAGCAGTTACTGGACAGGGGGCCGTCTCTCGCCCCTCCACTTT.

This clone was observed once. The chain has TRBV13 and TRBJ2-2; 12 nucleotides match TRBD2. Unmatched junction bases numbered 4, after V lost 4 bases and J lost 4 bases. The CDR3 runs 16 residues. CDR1 PRHDT and CDR2 FYEKMQ come from the germline V gene (reference sequence). CDR3 protein: CASSSLAGGFTGELFF. The CDR3 coding sequence is TGTGCCAGCAGCTCCCTAGCGGGGGGGTTCACCGGGGAGCTGTTTTTT.

The J gene is TRBJ2-4, the V gene TRBV7-2; 7 bases agree with TRBD2. Germline CDR1 and CDR2: SGHTA and FQGNSA. The ends lost 1 base at V and 4 bases at J; junction bases unmatched: 7. The CDR3 extends over 16 amino acids. CDR3 nucleotide sequence: TGTGCCAGCAGCTTAGAGGGGCTAGCGGAAAAAAACATTCAGTACTTC. It specifies CASSLEGLAEKNIQYF.

The genes are TRBV5-5 and TRBJ2-1, with 10 nucleotides matching TRBD2. This CDR3 has 14 amino acids. Germline V gene lookup returns CDR1 SGHKS and CDR2 YYEKEE (reference sequence). The J segment lost 4 bases and the V segment lost 7 bases, leaving 5 bases of the junction unmatched. CDR3 DNA sequence: TGTGCCAGCCTAGCGGGAGCCCTTTACAATGAGCAGTTCTTC. Its protein is CASLAGALYNEQFF.